A single sample is the source of the 2 T cell receptor beta chains below, sequenced in a study of cytomegalovirus exposure and HLA in healthy donors. In the PCR, 60 Vbeta and 13 Jbeta primers were used. Sequenced by immunoSEQ multiplex PCR; TCRdb stores in-frame clones only, minus some. The sample totals 150,000 to 200,000 clones. Sequenced input: PBMCs. These receptors came from a woman aged 18-35 years in good health and CMV-seropositive.

V and J are TRBV2 and TRBJ2-7, with D tentatively TRBD2 (7 bases). CDR3 size: 12 residues. The V gene's germline CDR1 is SNHLY and CDR2 FYNNEI. The V gene lost 7 bases and the J gene lost 2 bases, with 9 bases spanning the gap. The CDR3 here is CASKGGPYEQYF. CDR3 nucleotide sequence: TGTGCCAGCAAGGGGGGGCCCTACGAGCAGTACTTC.

On this clone: The same CDR3 arises from other DNA sequences in this sample as well. The chain carries TRBV7-9 and TRBJ2-3; 8 nucleotides align to TRBD2. Germline V gene lookup returns CDR1 SEHNR and CDR2 FQNEAQ (reference sequence). V lost 3 bases to trimming and J lost 2 bases; unmatched junction nucleotides: 4. The CDR3 runs to 15 residues. CDR3: CASSLGLGSTDTQYF. Written as DNA, the CDR3 is TGTGCCAGCAGCTTGGGACTAGGTTCCACAGATACGCAGTATTTT. Full variable domain (missing parts from reference TRBV7-9 and TRBJ2-3): DTGVSQNPRHKITKRGQNVTFRCDPISEHNRLYWYRQTLGQGPEFLTYFQNEAQLEKSRLLSDRFSAERPKGSFSTLEIQRTEQGDSAMYLCASSLGLGSTDTQYFGPGTRLTVL.